What follows is one T cell receptor beta chain and its context. The target antigen is unknown. Both 60 Vbeta primers and 13 Jbeta primers went into the PCR. Using immunoSEQ multiplex PCR, the repertoire was profiled, and TCRdb retains in-frame clones only, with some absent. The data show some 150,000 clones, approximately 82% seen once. The sample originates from a study of cytomegalovirus exposure and HLA in healthy donors. Overall study: There were under 130 million unique TCR beta sequences, drawn from roughly 200 million T cells, in an earlier analysis.

Findings of the study overall: In a later analysis, TCR beta V- and J-gene trimming showed a link to a missense DCLRE1C variant. The study flagged some 170 TCR beta chains as cytomegalovirus-associated.

This CDR3 has 15 amino acids. V trimming: 8 bases; J trimming: 6 bases; junction bases outside the gene matches: 14. CDR1 and CDR2 from the germline V gene are SGHDN and FVKESK. Sequencing was carried out using PBMCs. The clonotype was recovered from a woman aged 40-49 years in good health and CMV-seronegative. The chain combines TRBV14 with TRBJ2-3; TRBD2 matches at 7 bases. CDR3 nucleotides: TGTGCCAGCGGAGAGGCGGGCGGGAGAATGGATACGCAGTATTTT. Its translation is CASGEAGGRMDTQYF.